This T cell receptor beta chain derives from a study of vaccination effects on CD4 cells after COVID-19. Turning to the study itself: Before sequencing took place, the ViraFEST assay used viral peptide pools to expand antigen-specific CD4+ T cells. BNT162b2 vaccine or mRNA-1273 vaccine was given to participants in two doses.

Study-level findings and limits: Clones arising from infection and from vaccination showed marked clonal contraction late after vaccination.

Note on this clone: The antigen remains unidentified.

The culture ran for 10 days before CD4+ T cells were isolated. Between March and December 2020, the person had a SARS-CoV-2 infection that PCR confirmed. V lost 6 bases and J lost 4; bases outside the gene matches: 8. The CDR3 runs 14 residues. Germline lookup yields CDR1 MDHEN and CDR2 SYDVKM. TCRdb's table, derived via immunoSEQ multiplex PCR, lists solely in-frame clones and lacks some. The table records about 51,000 clones, 60% to 80% of them present only once. The source material was CD4+ T cells from PBMCs cultured without peptide, sampled before COVID-19 vaccination. The chain combines TRBV28 with TRBJ1-2; 7 bases fit TRBD1. This clonotype was obtained from a human donor who had a prior SARS-CoV-2 infection. DNA of the CDR3: TGTGCCAGCAGGATTGGACAGGCCACCTATGGCTACACCTTC. The encoded protein is CASRIGQATYGYTF.